This T cell receptor (beta chain) appears in the sequencing data of a study of T cells after yellow fever vaccination. Template switching by 5'RACE produced TCR cDNA, adding a universal primer site and UMIs. TCRdb called the 5' RACE reads again in MiXCR, with one record for every CDR3 protein. The table shows about 350,000 distinct CDR3 sequences, with around 10% occurring only once. The CDR3 sequence is 14 residues long. CDR1 and CDR2 from the germline V gene are GTSNPN and SVGIG (reference sequence). Unmatched junction bases numbered 6, after V lost 4 bases and J lost 5 bases. This clonotype was counted between two and nine times.

The chain carries TRBV30 and TRBJ1-5, with 9 bases matching TRBD1. The specimen comprised PBMCs, sampled on the day of the first yellow fever vaccination. The receptor was derived from a man aged 18 to 30 who received the YFV17D yellow fever vaccine. CDR3 region: CAWNRTGDHQPQHF. As DNA, the CDR3 is TGTGCCTGGAATAGGACAGGGGACCATCAGCCCCAGCATTTT.